This is a list of T cell receptor beta chains from one sample in a study of cytotoxic CD8 clonotypes in ibrutinib-treated CLL. Produced via immunoSEQ multiplex PCR; TCRdb's table is partial and in-frame only. Of about 300,000 clones listed, 67% are singletons. The sequencing here drew on PBMCs, taken after 36 months of ibrutinib treatment. These receptors all come from a human donor with chronic lymphocytic leukemia. CDR3s include the opening cysteine and the closing phenylalanine or tryptophan. The order of the fields is clone size, J gene, V gene, D gene, CDR3 DNA, CDR3 protein. The D gene is left open where the match is weak. Expanded clones get a size class; other rows say once, few or many, or leave the size out.

>-|TRBJ2-5|TRBV7-3|-
TGTGCCAGCAGCTTATCCGGCCCAGGGGGGAGAGAGACCCAGTACTTC
CASSLSGPGGRETQYF
>-|TRBJ2-1|TRBV6-5|-
TGTGCCAGCAGTTACGGATTAGCCAATGAGCAGTTCTTC
CASSYGLANEQFF
>-|TRBJ2-1|TRBV7-9|TRBD2
TGTGCCAGCAGCTTGCCCCCGGGACTAGGCCATGAGCAGTTCTTC
CASSLPPGLGHEQFF
>-|TRBJ2-5|TRBV18|-
TGTGCCAGCTCACCCGAGAAGACCCAGTACTTC
CASSPEKTQYF
>-|TRBJ1-2|TRBV5-1|TRBD1
TGCGCCAGCAGCTCAACGACAGGGGGCGTTTATGGCTACACCTTC
CASSSTTGGVYGYTF
>-|TRBJ1-2|TRBV9|TRBD1
TGTGCCAGCAGCGTAGGACAGGGGGCTCTCGTTTTTAACTATGGCTACACCTTC
CASSVGQGALVFNYGYTF
>-|TRBJ2-1|TRBV5-1|-
TGCGCCAGCAGCTTGGCCTTAGGCCAGGGTAATGAGCAGTTCTTC
CASSLALGQGNEQFF
>few|TRBJ2-7|TRBV10-1|-
TGCGCCAGCAGTGAGTCGGACCGGGATTGCGGTCCCTTC
CASSESDRDCGPF
>few|TRBJ2-1|TRBV18|-
TGTGCCAGCTCACCATTCCCTGCAAATGAGCAGTTCTTC
CASSPFPANEQFF
>-|TRBJ2-6|TRBV27|-
TGTGCCAGCAGTTTAACTGGGGCCAACGTCCTGACTTTC
CASSLTGANVLTF
>-|TRBJ1-2|TRBV6-5|-
TGTGCCAGCAGTTCCTCGGGGGTATACTACACCTTC
CASSSSGVYYTF
>once|TRBJ2-6|TRBV19|TRBD2
TGTGCCAGTAGCTCGAGGGGAGGGGTCGGGGCCAACGTCCTGACTTTC
CASSSRGGVGANVLTF
>-|TRBJ1-3|TRBV9|TRBD1
TGTGCCAGCAGCGGGCCGGCGGGGGACAGGGGACAACGCTCTGGAAACACCATATATTTT
CASSGPAGDRGQRSGNTIYF
>-|TRBJ1-1|TRBV29-1|-
TGCAGCGTTGGACGGCTTGAAGCTGAAGCTTTCTTT
CSVGRLEAEAFF
>few|TRBJ2-1|TRBV27|TRBD2
TGTGCCAGCAGGCGACTAGCGGGAGACGTGTTCTTC
CASRRLAGDVFF
>-|TRBJ2-7|TRBV7-2|-
TGTGCCAGCAGCTTTGGGGTCCATCTGAGTTACGAGCAGTACTTC
CASSFGVHLSYEQYF
>-|TRBJ2-7|TRBV6-5|-
TGTGCCAGCAGTTACGGCCCCTCGTCTTCCCTGTACTTC
CASSYGPSSSLYF
>-|TRBJ2-3|TRBV7-8|TRBD2
TGTGCCAGCAGTTTAGGGGCTAGCGGGGGTCACCGCACAGATACGCAGTATTTT
CASSLGASGGHRTDTQYF
>-|TRBJ2-7|TRBV4-1|-
TGCGCCAGCAGCCTCCGGGACCTCCCCGTTACCCGAGGGACCTACGAGCAGTACTTC
CASSLRDLPVTRGTYEQYF
>-|TRBJ1-1|TRBV19|-
TGTGCCAGTAGTATAAACCGGAACACTGAAGCTTTCTTT
CASSINRNTEAFF
>few|TRBJ1-1|TRBV11-2|-
TGTGCCAGCAGGGGGTTGAGGGACACTGAAGCTTTCTTT
CASRGLRDTEAFF